This TCR beta chain stems from a study of control samples from healthy donors and cancer patients. Produced via immunoSEQ multiplex PCR; TCRdb's table is partial and in-frame only. In the table there are approximately 130,000 clones, roughly 86% of which are singletons. The germline V gene has CDR1 SQVTM and CDR2 ANQGSEA. The CDR3 contains 13 residues. Trimming took 7 bases from V and 1 from J, leaving 13 bases between them. Sequencing input: blood. The TCR sequence derives from a man aged 55 to 70 in good health. V is TRBV29-1 and J is TRBJ1-1; tentative D call: TRBD1 (6 bases). Written as DNA, the CDR3 is TGCAGCGGTCAGGGACAAAGGAACACTGAAGCTTTCTTT. This codes for CSGQGQRNTEAFF.